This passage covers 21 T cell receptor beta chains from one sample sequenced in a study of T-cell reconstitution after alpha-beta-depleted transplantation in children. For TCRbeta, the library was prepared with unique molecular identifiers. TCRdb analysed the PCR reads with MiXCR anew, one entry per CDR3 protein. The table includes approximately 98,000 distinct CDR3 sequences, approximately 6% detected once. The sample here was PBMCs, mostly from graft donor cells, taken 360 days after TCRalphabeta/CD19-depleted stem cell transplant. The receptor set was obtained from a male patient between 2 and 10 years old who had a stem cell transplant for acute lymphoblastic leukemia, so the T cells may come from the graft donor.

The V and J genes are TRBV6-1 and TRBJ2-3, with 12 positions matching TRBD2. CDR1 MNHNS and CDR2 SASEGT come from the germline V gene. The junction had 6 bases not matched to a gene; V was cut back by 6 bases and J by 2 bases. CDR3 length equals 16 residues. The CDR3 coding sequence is TGTGCCAGCAGAGGACTAGCGGGATCGGTCACAGATACGCAGTATTTT. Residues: CASRGLAGSVTDTQYF.

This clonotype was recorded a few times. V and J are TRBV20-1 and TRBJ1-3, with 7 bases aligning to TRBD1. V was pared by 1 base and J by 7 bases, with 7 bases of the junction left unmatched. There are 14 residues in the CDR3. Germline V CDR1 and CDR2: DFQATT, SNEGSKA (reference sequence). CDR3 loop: CSARARDSRNTIYF. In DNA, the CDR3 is TGCAGTGCTAGAGCCAGGGACAGTAGGAACACCATATATTTT.

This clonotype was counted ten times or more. As DNA, the CDR3 is TGTGCCACCACGGCAGGAGCCTCCTCCTACGAGCAGTACTTC. Its protein is CATTAGASSYEQYF. The gene calls are TRBV15 and TRBJ2-7; D is uncertain. V was clipped by 7 bases and J by 0 bases, with 13 bases between them. This CDR3 is 14 amino acids long. The germline CDR1 and CDR2 sequences are LNHNV and YYDKDF (reference sequence).

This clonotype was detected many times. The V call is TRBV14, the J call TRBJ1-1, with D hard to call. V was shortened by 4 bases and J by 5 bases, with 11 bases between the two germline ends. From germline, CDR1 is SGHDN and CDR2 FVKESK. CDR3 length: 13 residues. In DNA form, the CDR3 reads TGTGCCAGCAGCCTATTGAAAGGGACTGAAGCTTTCTTT. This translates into CASSLLKGTEAFF.

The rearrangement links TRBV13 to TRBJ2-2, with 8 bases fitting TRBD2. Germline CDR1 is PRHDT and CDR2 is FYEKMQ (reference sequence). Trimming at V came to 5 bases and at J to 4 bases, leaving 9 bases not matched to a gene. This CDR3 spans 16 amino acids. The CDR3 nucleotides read TGTGCCAGCAGCCCGTTGGGGACTAGAGGCACCGGGGAGCTGTTTTTT. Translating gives CASSPLGTRGTGELFF. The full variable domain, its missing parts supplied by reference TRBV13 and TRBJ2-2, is AAGVIQSPRHLIKEKRETATLKCYPIPRHDTVYWYQQGPGQDPQFLISFYEKMQSDKGSIPDRFSAQQFSDYHSELNMSSLELGDSALYFCASSPLGTRGTGELFFGEGSRLTVL.

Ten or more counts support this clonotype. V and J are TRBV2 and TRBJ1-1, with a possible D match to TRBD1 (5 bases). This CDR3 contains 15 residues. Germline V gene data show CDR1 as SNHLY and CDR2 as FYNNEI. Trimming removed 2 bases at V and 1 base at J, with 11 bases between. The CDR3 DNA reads TGTGCCAGCAGTGAAACCGAGGGGAGGAACACTGAAGCTTTCTTT. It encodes CASSETEGRNTEAFF.

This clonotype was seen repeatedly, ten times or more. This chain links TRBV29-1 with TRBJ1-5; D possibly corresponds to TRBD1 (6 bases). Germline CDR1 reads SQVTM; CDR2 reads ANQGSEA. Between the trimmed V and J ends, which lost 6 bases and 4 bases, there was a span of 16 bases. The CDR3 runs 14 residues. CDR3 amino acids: CSVSTGPFNQPQHF. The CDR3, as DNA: TGCAGCGTCTCGACAGGCCCGTTTAATCAGCCCCAGCATTTT.

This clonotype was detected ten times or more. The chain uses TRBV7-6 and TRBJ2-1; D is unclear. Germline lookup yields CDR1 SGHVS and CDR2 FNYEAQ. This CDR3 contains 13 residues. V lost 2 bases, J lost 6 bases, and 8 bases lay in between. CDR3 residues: CASSLIRSNEQFF. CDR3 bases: TGTGCCAGCAGCTTAATTAGATCCAATGAGCAGTTCTTC.

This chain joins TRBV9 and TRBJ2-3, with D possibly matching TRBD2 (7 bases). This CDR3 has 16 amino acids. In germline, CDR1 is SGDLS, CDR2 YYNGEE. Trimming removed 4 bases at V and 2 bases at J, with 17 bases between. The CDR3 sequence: CASSSGGGRVTDTQYF. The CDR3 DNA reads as TGTGCCAGCAGCTCCGGAGGGGGGAGGGTCACAGATACGCAGTATTTT.

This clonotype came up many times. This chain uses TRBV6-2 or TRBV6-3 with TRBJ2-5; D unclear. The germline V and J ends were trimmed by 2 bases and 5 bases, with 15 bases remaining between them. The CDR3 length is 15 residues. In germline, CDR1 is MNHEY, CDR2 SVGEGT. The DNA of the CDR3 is TGTGCCAGCAGTTACGATGTGGAGCTGATGGAGACCCAGTACTTC. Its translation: CASSYDVELMETQYF.

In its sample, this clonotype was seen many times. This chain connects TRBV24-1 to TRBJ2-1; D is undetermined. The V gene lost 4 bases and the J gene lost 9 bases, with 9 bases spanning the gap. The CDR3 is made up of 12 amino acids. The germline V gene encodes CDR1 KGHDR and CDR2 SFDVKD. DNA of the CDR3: TGTGCCACCAGTGACCCGAAGGGTGAGCAGTTCTTC. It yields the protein CATSDPKGEQFF.

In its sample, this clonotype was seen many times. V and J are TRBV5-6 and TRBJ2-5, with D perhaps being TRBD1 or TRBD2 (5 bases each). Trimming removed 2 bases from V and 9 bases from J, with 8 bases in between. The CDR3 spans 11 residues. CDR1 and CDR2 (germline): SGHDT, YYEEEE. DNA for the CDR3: TGTGCCAGCAGCTTTACGGGGCCCCAGTACTTC. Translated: CASSFTGPQYF.

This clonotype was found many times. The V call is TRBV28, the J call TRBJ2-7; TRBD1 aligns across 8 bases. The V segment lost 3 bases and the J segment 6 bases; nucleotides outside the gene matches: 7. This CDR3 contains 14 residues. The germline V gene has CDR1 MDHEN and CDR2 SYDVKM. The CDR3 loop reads CASSFSTGGREQYF. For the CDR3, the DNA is TGTGCCAGCAGTTTCAGCACAGGGGGGCGCGAGCAGTACTTC. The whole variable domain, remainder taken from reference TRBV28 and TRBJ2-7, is DVKVTQSSRYLVKRTGEKVFLECVQDMDHENMFWYRQDPGLGLRLIYFSYDVKMKEKGDIPEGYSVSREKKERFSLILESASTNQTSMYLCASSFSTGGREQYFGPGTRLTVT.

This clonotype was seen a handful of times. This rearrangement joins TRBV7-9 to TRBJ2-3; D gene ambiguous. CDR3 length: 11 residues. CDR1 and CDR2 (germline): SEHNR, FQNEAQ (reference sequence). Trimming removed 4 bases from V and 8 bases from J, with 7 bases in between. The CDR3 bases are TGTGCCAGCAGCTCGCCCGGTACGCAGTATTTT. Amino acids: CASSSPGTQYF.

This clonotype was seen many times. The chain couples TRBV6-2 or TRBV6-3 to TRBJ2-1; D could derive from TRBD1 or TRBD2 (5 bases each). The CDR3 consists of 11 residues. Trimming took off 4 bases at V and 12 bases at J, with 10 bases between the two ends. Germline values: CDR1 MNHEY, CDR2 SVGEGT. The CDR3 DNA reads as TGTGCCAGCAGTTTCCTGAGGGGGCAGTTCTTC. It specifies CASSFLRGQFF.

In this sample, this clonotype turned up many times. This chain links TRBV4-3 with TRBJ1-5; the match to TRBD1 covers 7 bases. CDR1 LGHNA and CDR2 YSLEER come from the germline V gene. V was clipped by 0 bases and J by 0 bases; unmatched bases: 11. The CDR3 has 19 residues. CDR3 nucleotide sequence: TGCGCCAGCAGCCAAGATATTGCAGGGGGATTGTATAGCAATCAGCCCCAGCATTTT. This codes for CASSQDIAGGLYSNQPQHF.

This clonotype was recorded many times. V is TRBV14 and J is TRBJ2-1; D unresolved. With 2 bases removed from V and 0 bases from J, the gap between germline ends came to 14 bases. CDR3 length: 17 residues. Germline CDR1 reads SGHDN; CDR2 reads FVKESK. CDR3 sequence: CASSQKAKSSSYNEQFF. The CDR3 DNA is TGTGCCAGCAGCCAAAAAGCTAAGTCAAGCTCCTACAATGAGCAGTTCTTC.

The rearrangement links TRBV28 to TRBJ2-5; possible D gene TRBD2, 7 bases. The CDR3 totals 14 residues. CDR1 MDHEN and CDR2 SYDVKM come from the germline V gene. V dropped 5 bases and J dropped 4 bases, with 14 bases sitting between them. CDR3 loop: CASSARGARETQYF. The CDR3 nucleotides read TGTGCCAGCAGTGCTCGGGGGGCCAGAGAGACCCAGTACTTC.

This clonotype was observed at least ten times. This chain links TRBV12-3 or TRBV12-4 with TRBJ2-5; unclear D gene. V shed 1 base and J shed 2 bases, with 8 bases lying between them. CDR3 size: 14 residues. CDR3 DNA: TGTGCCAGCAGTTTAGGTGCCAGACAAGAGACCCAGTACTTC. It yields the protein CASSLGARQETQYF.

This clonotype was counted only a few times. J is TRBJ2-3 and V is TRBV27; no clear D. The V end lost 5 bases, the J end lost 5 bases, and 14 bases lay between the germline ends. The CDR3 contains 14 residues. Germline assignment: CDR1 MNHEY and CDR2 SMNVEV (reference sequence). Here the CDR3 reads CASSQRLTRDTQYF. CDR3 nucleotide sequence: TGTGCCAGCAGTCAGCGCCTAACACGAGATACGCAGTATTTT.

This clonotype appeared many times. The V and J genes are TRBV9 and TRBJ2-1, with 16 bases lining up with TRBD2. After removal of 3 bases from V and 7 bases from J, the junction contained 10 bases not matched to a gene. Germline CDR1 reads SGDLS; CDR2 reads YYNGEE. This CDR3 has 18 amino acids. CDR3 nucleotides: TGTGCCAGCAGCGACCAATTGGGACTAGCGGGGGGGCCGAATGAGCAGTTCTTC. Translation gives CASSDQLGLAGGPNEQFF.